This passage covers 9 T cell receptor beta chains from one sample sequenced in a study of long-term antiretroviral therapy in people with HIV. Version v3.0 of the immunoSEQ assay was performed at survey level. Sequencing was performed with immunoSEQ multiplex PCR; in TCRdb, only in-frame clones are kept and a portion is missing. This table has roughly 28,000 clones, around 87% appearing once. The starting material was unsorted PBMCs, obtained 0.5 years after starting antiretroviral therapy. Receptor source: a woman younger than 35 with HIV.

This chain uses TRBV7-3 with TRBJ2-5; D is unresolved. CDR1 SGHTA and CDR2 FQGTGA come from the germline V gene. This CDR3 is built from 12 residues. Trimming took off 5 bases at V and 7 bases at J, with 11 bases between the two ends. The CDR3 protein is CASSPDGVTQYF. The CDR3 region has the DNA TGTGCCAGCAGCCCTGATGGTGTGACCCAGTACTTC.

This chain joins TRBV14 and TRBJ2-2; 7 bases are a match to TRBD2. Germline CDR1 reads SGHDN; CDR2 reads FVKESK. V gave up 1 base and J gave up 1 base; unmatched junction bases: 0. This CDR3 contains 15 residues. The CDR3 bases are TGTGCCAGCAGCCAAGCGGGAGGGAACACCGGGGAGCTGTTTTTT. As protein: CASSQAGGNTGELFF.

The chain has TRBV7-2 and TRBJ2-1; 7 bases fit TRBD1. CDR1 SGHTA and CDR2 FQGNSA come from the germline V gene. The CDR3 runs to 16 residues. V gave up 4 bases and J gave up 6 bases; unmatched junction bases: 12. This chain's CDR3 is CASSYSIDRASNEQFF. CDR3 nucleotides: TGTGCCAGCAGCTACTCCATTGACAGGGCAAGCAATGAGCAGTTCTTC.

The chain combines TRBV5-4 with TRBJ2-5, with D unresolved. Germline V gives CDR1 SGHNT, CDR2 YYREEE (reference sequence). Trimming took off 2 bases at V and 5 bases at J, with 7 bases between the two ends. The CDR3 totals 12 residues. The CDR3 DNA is TGTGCCAGCAGCTTTTATAGGGAGACCCAGTACTTC. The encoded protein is CASSFYRETQYF.

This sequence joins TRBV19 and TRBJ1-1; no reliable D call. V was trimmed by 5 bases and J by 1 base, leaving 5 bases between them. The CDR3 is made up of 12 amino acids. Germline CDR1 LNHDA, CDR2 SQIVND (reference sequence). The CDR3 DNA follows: TGTGCCAGTAGTCAGGCGAACACTGAAGCTTTCTTT. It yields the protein CASSQANTEAFF.

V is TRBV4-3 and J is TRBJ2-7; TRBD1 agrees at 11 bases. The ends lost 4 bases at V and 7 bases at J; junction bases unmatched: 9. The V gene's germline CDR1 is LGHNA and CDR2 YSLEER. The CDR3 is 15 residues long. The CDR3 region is CASSLQWGQGEEQYF. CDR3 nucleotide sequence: TGCGCCAGCAGCCTTCAATGGGGACAGGGGGAAGAGCAGTACTTC.

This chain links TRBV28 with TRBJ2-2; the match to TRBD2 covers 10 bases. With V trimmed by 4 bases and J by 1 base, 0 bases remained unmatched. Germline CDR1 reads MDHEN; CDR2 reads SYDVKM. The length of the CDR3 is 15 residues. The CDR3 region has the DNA TGTGCCAGCAGTTGGACTAGCGGGAACACCGGGGAGCTGTTTTTT. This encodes CASSWTSGNTGELFF.

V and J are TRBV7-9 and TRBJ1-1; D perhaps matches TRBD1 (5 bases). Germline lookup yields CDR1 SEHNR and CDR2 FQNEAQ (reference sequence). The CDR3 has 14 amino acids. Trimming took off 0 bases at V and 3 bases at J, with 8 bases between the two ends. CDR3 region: CASSLARGYTEAFF. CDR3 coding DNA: TGTGCCAGCAGCTTAGCGAGGGGATACACTGAAGCTTTCTTT.

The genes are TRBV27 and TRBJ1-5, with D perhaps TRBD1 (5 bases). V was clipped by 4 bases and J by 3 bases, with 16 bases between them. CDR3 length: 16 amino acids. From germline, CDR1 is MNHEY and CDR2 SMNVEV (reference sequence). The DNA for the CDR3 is TGTGCCAGCAGTTATTTAGGTGACAGCGACAATCAGCCCCAGCATTTT. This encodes CASSYLGDSDNQPQHF.